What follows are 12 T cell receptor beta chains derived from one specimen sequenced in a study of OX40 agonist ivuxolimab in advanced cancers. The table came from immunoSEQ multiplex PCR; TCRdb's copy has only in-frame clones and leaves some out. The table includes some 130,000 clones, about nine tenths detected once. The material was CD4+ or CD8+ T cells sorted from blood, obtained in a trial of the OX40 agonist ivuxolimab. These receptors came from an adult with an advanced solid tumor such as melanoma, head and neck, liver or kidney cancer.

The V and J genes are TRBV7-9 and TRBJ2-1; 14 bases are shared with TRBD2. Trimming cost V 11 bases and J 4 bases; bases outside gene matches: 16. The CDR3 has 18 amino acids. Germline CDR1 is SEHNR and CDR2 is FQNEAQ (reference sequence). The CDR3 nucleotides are TGTGCCTACACAGATACGGGGACTAGCGGGGGCTTGTACAATGAGCAGTTCTTC. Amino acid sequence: CAYTDTGTSGGLYNEQFF.

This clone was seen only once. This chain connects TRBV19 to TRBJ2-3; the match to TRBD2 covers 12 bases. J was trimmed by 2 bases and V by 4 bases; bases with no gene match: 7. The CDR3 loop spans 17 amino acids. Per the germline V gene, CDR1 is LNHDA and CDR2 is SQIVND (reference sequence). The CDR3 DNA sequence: TGTGCCAGTAGTAGTGGGACTAGCGGGTTAGTCACAGATACGCAGTATTTT. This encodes CASSSGTSGLVTDTQYF. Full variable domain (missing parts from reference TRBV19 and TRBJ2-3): DGGITQSPKYLFRKEGQNVTLSCEQNLNHDAMYWYRQDPGQGLRLIYYSQIVNDFQKGDIAEGYSVSREKKESFPLTVTSAQKNPTAFYLCASSSGTSGLVTDTQYFGPGTRLTVL.

The CDR3 loop reads CASQASSGSSYEQYF. The CDR3 DNA follows: TGCGCCAGCCAGGCAAGTAGCGGGAGCTCCTACGAGCAGTACTTC. The V call is TRBV5-1, the J call TRBJ2-7; 9 nucleotides line up with TRBD2. This CDR3 is 15 amino acids long. The V gene's germline CDR1 is SGHRS and CDR2 YFSETQ. J was trimmed by 0 bases and V by 7 bases; bases with no gene match: 8.

The CDR3 DNA reads as TGCGCCAGCAGTGAGGCAGTGGGGTCACCCCTCCACTTT. As protein: CASSEAVGSPLHF. The chain carries TRBV10-2 and TRBJ1-6; D call uncertain. The germline CDR1 and CDR2 sequences are WSHSY and SAAADI. This CDR3 spans 13 amino acids. Trimming shortened V by 2 bases and J by 10 bases, and 9 bases separated the two germline ends.

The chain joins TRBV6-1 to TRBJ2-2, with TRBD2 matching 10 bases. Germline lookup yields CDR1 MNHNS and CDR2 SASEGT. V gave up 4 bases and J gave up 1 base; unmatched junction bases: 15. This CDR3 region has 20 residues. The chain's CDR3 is CASSVLLAGWFNQNTGELFF. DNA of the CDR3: TGTGCCAGCAGTGTACTACTAGCGGGATGGTTTAATCAGAACACCGGGGAGCTGTTTTTT.

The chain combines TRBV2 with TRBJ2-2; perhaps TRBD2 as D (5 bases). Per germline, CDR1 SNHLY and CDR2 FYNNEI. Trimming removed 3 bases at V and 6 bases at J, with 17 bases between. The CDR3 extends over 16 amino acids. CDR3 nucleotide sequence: TGTGCCAGCAGTGAGTTCGGGAACGGAGCGCCCGGGGAGCTGTTTTTT. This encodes CASSEFGNGAPGELFF. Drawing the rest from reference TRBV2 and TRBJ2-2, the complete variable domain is EPEVTQTPSHQVTQMGQEVILRCVPISNHLYFYWYRQILGQKVEFLVSFYNNEISEKSEIFDDQFSVERPDGSNFTLKIRSTKLEDSAMYFCASSEFGNGAPGELFFGEGSRLTVL.

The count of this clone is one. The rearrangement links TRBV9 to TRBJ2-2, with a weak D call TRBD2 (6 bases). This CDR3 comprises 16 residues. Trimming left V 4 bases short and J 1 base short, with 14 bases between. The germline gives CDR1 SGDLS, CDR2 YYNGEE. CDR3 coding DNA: TGTGCCAGCAGCTCCTCGGGACTGGTGAACACCGGGGAGCTGTTTTTT. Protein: CASSSSGLVNTGELFF. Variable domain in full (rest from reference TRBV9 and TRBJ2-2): DSGVTQTPKHLITATGQRVTLRCSPRSGDLSVYWYQQSLDQGLQFLIQYYNGEERAKGNILERFSAQQFPDLHSELNLSSLELGDSALYFCASSSSGLVNTGELFFGEGSRLTVL.

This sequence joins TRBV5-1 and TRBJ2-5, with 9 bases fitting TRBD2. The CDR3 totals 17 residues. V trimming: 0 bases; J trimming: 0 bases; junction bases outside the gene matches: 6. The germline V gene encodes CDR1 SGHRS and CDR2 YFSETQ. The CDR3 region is CASSLGPTSGDQETQYF. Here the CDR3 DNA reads TGCGCCAGCAGCTTGGGTCCGACTAGCGGAGACCAAGAGACCCAGTACTTC.

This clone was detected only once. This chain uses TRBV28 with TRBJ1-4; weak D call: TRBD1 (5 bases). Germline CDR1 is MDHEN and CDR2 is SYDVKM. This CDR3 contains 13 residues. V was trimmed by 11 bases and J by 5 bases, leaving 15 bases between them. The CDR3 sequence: CASGPGHNEKLFF. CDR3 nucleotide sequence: TGTGCCTCGGGACCGGGCCACAATGAAAAACTGTTTTTT. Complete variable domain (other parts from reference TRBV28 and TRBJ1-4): DVKVTQSSRYLVKRTGEKVFLECVQDMDHENMFWYRQDPGLGLRLIYFSYDVKMKEKGDIPEGYSVSREKKERFSLILESASTNQTSMYLCASGPGHNEKLFFGSGTQLSVL.

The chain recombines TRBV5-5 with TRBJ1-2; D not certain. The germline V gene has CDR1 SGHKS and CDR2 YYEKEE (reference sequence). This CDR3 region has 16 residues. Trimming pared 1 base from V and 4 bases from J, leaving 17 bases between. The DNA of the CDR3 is TGTGCCAGCAGCTTGCTCTCCCCTACAGCAAGCTATGGCTACACCTTC. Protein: CASSLLSPTASYGYTF.

CDR3 sequence reads: CASSLTGPNQPQHF. The CDR3 DNA reads as TGTGCCAGCAGCTTAACTGGGCCAAATCAGCCCCAGCATTTT. The chain uses TRBV7-3 and TRBJ1-5, with D unclear. Germline CDR1 SGHTA, CDR2 FQGTGA. V dropped 0 bases and J dropped 4 bases, with 7 bases sitting between them. This CDR3 region has 14 residues.

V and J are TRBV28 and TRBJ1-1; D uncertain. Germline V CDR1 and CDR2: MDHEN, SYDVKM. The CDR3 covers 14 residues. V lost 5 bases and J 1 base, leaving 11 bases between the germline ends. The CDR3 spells CASSPHLRNTEAFF. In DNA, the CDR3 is TGTGCCAGCAGTCCGCATTTAAGGAACACTGAAGCTTTCTTT.